The 14 T cell receptor beta chains below all came from one sample that was sequenced in a study of T cells after posttransplantation cyclophosphamide. Profiling relied on immunoSEQ multiplex PCR, and the TCRdb table lists in-frame clones only, not all of them. There are about 44,000 clones in the sample, none observed a single time. Material for sequencing was PBMCs. Receptors were obtained from a man in his forties or fifties in good health, CMV-negative, and a related stem cell transplant donor.

This clone has ten or more counts. V gene TRBV6-1 combines with J gene TRBJ1-1, with D possibly being TRBD1 (6 bases). Germline V lookup: CDR1 MNHNS, CDR2 SASEGT. The CDR3 runs to 14 residues. Deletions cut 6 bases from V and 5 bases from J, with 16 bases between. The CDR3 DNA is TGTGCCAGCAGAGTAACAGGGTTAGAAACTGAAGCTTTCTTT. Its translation is CASRVTGLETEAFF.

This clone was seen at least ten times. The V gene is TRBV10-1, the J gene TRBJ2-5; the D gene is possibly TRBD2 (6 bases). The CDR3 length is 14 residues. V lost 1 base, J lost 3 bases, and 9 bases lay in between. CDR1 and CDR2 (germline): WNHNN, SYGVQD (reference sequence). CDR3 sequence reads: CASSEFGGEETQYF. The CDR3 bases are TGCGCCAGCAGTGAGTTCGGAGGGGAAGAGACCCAGTACTTC.

This clone showed up many times. The genes are TRBV2 and TRBJ2-7; D unclear. The germline V and J ends were trimmed by 5 bases and 3 bases, with 8 bases remaining between them. The CDR3 totals 12 residues. Per germline, CDR1 SNHLY and CDR2 FYNNEI. The chain's CDR3 is CASSFRLYEQYF. The DNA for the CDR3 is TGTGCCAGCAGTTTCAGACTCTACGAGCAGTACTTC. Looking up the rest from reference TRBV2 and TRBJ2-7 gives the full variable domain: EPEVTQTPSHQVTQMGQEVILRCVPISNHLYFYWYRQILGQKVEFLVSFYNNEISEKSEIFDDQFSVERPDGSNFTLKIRSTKLEDSAMYFCASSFRLYEQYFGPGTRLTVT.

Many counts were recorded for this clone. This chain uses TRBV6-6 with TRBJ1-1; 7 nucleotides align to TRBD1. Germline V gene data show CDR1 as MNHNY and CDR2 as SVGAGI (reference sequence). Unmatched junction bases numbered 9, after V lost 6 bases and J lost 5 bases. This CDR3 is 14 amino acids long. CDR3 nucleotide sequence: TGTGCCAGCAGCGATCCAGGGGGTGGAACTGAAGCTTTCTTT. It is translated as CASSDPGGGTEAFF.

This clone was seen ten or more times. This chain connects TRBV5-6 to TRBJ2-1; D is unclear. Trimming stripped 2 bases from V and 0 bases from J, with 12 bases between. Germline V gives CDR1 SGHDT, CDR2 YYEEEE. The CDR3 totals 16 residues. CDR3 coding DNA: TGTGCCAGCAGCTTAGCCCAGGCGAGCTCCTACAATGAGCAGTTCTTC. As protein: CASSLAQASSYNEQFF. The entire variable domain, with the rest obtained from reference TRBV5-6 and TRBJ2-1, is as follows: DAGVTQSPTHLIKTRGQQVTLRCSPKSGHDTVSWYQQALGQGPQFIFQYYEEEERQRGNFPDRFSGHQFPNYSSELNVNALLLGDSALYLCASSLAQASSYNEQFFGPGTRLTVL.

This clone appeared many times. CDR3 protein: CASSQGEKAFF. DNA for the CDR3: TGCGCCAGCAGCCAAGGCGAGAAAGCTTTCTTT. The chain links TRBV4-1 to TRBJ1-1; D is uncertain. V dropped 1 base and J dropped 9 bases, with 6 bases sitting between them. Germline assignment: CDR1 MGHRA and CDR2 YSYEKL. This CDR3 contains 11 residues.

The chain carries TRBV29-1 and TRBJ2-3, with D possibly matching TRBD1 (6 bases). This CDR3 spans 15 amino acids. CDR1 is SQVTM, CDR2 ANQGSEA, per germline. V lost 1 base to trimming and J lost 2 bases, with 13 bases between them. The DNA for the CDR3 is TGCAGCGTTGAAGGGGGGCAGGAACCCACAGATACGCAGTATTTT. Encoded protein: CSVEGGQEPTDTQYF.

Only a few counts were recorded for this clone. The gene calls are TRBV4-2 and TRBJ2-3; 10 nucleotides line up with TRBD2. V was clipped by 2 bases and J by 4 bases; unmatched bases: 12. This CDR3 has 18 residues. Germline V gene lookup returns CDR1 LGHNA and CDR2 YNFKEQ. CDR3 sequence reads: CASSQMSGGGSPADTQYF. The CDR3 DNA follows: TGTGCCAGCAGCCAAATGAGCGGGGGGGGGAGTCCGGCAGATACGCAGTATTTT.

This chain uses TRBV27 with TRBJ2-1, with 7 bases identical to TRBD2. Germline CDR1 and CDR2: MNHEY and SMNVEV (reference sequence). The CDR3 spans 17 residues. V lost 6 bases, J lost 1 base, and 12 bases stayed unmatched. CDR3 bases: TGTGCCAGCAGCCTCACTACCGGGGGGTTTTCCTACAATGAGCAGTTCTTC. Residues: CASSLTTGGFSYNEQFF.

This clone was counted many times. The chain uses TRBV19 and TRBJ1-2; a possible D gene is TRBD1 (5 bases). The CDR3 has 18 residues. Germline CDR1 LNHDA, CDR2 SQIVND (reference sequence). Trimming took 1 base from V and 4 from J, leaving 22 bases between them. CDR3 in amino acids: CASSIGLWAGRRGYGYTF. DNA for the CDR3: TGTGCCAGTAGTATAGGGCTTTGGGCAGGGCGAAGAGGCTATGGCTACACCTTC.

This clone was observed at least ten times. CDR3: CASSPVPSGNTIYF. The CDR3 coding sequence is TGTGCCAGCTCACCAGTGCCCAGTGGAAACACCATATATTTT. The chain links TRBV18 to TRBJ1-3; D not certain. Trimming pared 2 bases from V and 3 bases from J, leaving 8 bases between. The CDR3 consists of 14 residues. Looked up from germline, CDR1 is KGHSH and CDR2 is LQKENI.

The sample holds many counts of this clone. CDR3 bases: TGTGCCAGCAGAAGAGGGGGCGGGCCGGGGGAAGAGACCCAGTACTTC. This gives the protein CASRRGGGPGEETQYF. This sequence joins TRBV6-6 and TRBJ2-5; possibly TRBD1 for D (7 bases). Deletions cut 6 bases from V and 3 bases from J, with 20 bases between. Germline CDR1 reads MNHNY; CDR2 reads SVGAGI (reference sequence). The CDR3 is 16 amino acids.

This clone was recorded many times. The chain has TRBV6-5 and TRBJ2-1; a weak D match, TRBD2 (6 bases). V shed 0 bases and J shed 7 bases, with 7 bases lying between them. CDR1 is MNHEY, CDR2 SVGAGI, per germline. CDR3 length: 13 residues. This CDR3 reads CASSYSTSNEQFF. The DNA for the CDR3 is TGTGCCAGCAGTTACTCGACTAGTAATGAGCAGTTCTTC.

This clone appeared a few times. The chain couples TRBV29-1 to TRBJ2-3; the D gene is possibly TRBD1 (6 bases). Trimming removed 7 bases from V and 6 bases from J, with 17 bases in between. The CDR3 is made up of 13 amino acids. CDR1 is SQVTM, CDR2 ANQGSEA, per germline. The CDR3: CSALGQVPDTQYF. CDR3 nucleotides: TGCAGCGCCCTGGGACAAGTGCCGGATACGCAGTATTTT.